This T cell receptor (beta chain) was sequenced during a study of blood T cell repertoires in COVID-19. Study-level information: Some COVID-19 samples were acute and others convalescent; all came from the United States, Italy and Spain. Sources were T cells, B-cell-depleted T cells, or PBMCs; the material itself was cDNA or gDNA.

This clone has a single count. As originally analysed: Reference gene primers were amplified, and this amplification served to estimate nucleated cell counts. Method: immunoSEQ multiplex PCR; TCRdb's copy keeps in-frame clones and lacks some. V and J calls and clone size come straight from that table; D and trimming were deduced from the DNA. The data show roughly 80,000 clones, with more than 60% seen just once and 7.5% to 10% held by the top ten. The CDR3 loop spans 15 amino acids. V shed 0 bases and J shed 2 bases, with 11 bases lying between them. Germline CDR1 and CDR2: SGHRS and YFSETQ. Material: peripheral blood. The receptor comes from a human donor in a cohort sampled during active COVID-19. The chain joins TRBV5-1 to TRBJ2-5; D may be TRBD1 (5 bases). The CDR3 reads CASSLGDRKQETQYF. The CDR3 nucleotides read TGCGCCAGCAGCTTGGGAGACAGAAAACAAGAGACCCAGTACTTC. The variable domain in full, with the rest retrieved from reference TRBV5-1 and TRBJ2-5, is KAGVTQTPRYLIKTRGQQVTLSCSPISGHRSVSWYQQTPGQGLQFLFEYFSETQRNKGNFPGRFSGRQFSNSRSEMNVSTLELGDSALYLCASSLGDRKQETQYFGPGTRLLVL.